Included here is one T cell receptor beta chain sequence, with context. Its target is not known. It was at deep level that the assay was run. Some clones are missing from TCRdb's copy, which holds only in-frame ones; the method was immunoSEQ multiplex PCR. The data hold about 690,000 clones, with around 90% observed a single time. This CDR3 comprises 15 residues. J gave up 4 bases and V 8 bases, and 3 bases lay outside the gene matches. The germline V gene has CDR1 SNHLY and CDR2 FYNNEI. The sample comes from a study of shared clonotypes between healthy human individuals. The study's findings and limits: Several donors showed sharing of 4.5% to 5% of naive CD4 clonotypes.

The sequence was collected from a man younger than 35 in good health. Some clones in this sample may be carry-over from other donors' samples. The sample comprised memory CD8+ T cells from PBMCs. Subset defined: CD45RO+ cells pooled with CCR7-negative TemRA cells. The chain carries TRBV2 and TRBJ2-2; 14 nucleotides match TRBD2. CDR3 in DNA: TGTGCCAGCGCCGGGACTAGCGGGAGCACCGGGGAGCTGTTTTTT. Translation: CASAGTSGSTGELFF.